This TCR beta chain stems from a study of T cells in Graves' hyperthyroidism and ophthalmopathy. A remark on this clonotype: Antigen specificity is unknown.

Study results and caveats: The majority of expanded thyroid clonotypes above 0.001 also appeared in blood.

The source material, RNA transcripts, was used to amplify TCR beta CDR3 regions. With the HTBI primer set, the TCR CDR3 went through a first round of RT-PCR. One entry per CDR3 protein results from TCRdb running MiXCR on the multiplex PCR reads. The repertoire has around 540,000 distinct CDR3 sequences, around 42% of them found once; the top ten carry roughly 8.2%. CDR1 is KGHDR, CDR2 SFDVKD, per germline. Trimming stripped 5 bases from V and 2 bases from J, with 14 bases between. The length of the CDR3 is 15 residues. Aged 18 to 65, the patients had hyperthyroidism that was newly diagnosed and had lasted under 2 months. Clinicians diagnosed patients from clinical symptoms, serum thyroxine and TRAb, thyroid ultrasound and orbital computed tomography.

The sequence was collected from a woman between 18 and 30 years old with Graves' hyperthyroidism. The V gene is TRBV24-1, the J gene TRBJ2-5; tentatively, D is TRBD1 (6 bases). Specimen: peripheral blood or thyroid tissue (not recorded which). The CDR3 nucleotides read TGTGCCACCAGTGCTTGCCCCAGGGGTCAAGAGACCCAGTACTTC. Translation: CATSACPRGQETQYF.